This T cell receptor (beta chain) was observed in a study of control samples from healthy donors and cancer patients (dated by TCRdb to 2020 to 2022). Remarks on this clone: This clone's antigen is unknown. The input lacks base qualities; no much larger clone sits a single base away.

Including the terminal cysteine and phenylalanine, the CDR3 comprises 13 residues. Of the read, only the CDR3 DNA is kept; its 39 bases are in frame from base 1. The germline V gene encodes CDR1 SGHVS and CDR2 FQNEAQ. Trimming removed 4 bases from V and 10 bases from J, leaving 16 bases between the germline ends. Libraries were made using the immunoSEQ multiplex PCR assay. TCRdb stores this immuneACCESS table with in-frame sequences only. Part of the clones is absent; in the studies checked, under half of the shortfall reflects unresolved V genes, and no reason is known for the rest. Counted in this sample were around 150,000 clones; roughly 90% of them appeared once. Of the sample, 12% falls within the top ten clones.

This sequence originates from a man younger than 45 in good health. The V and J genes are TRBV7-8 and TRBJ1-1; TRBD1 could be the D gene, as 5 bases match. Sequencing used blood. The DNA sequence is as follows: TGTGCCAGCAGCTCAGACCGACGGGGGAGAGCTTTCTTT. Its translation reads: CASSSDRRGRAFF.